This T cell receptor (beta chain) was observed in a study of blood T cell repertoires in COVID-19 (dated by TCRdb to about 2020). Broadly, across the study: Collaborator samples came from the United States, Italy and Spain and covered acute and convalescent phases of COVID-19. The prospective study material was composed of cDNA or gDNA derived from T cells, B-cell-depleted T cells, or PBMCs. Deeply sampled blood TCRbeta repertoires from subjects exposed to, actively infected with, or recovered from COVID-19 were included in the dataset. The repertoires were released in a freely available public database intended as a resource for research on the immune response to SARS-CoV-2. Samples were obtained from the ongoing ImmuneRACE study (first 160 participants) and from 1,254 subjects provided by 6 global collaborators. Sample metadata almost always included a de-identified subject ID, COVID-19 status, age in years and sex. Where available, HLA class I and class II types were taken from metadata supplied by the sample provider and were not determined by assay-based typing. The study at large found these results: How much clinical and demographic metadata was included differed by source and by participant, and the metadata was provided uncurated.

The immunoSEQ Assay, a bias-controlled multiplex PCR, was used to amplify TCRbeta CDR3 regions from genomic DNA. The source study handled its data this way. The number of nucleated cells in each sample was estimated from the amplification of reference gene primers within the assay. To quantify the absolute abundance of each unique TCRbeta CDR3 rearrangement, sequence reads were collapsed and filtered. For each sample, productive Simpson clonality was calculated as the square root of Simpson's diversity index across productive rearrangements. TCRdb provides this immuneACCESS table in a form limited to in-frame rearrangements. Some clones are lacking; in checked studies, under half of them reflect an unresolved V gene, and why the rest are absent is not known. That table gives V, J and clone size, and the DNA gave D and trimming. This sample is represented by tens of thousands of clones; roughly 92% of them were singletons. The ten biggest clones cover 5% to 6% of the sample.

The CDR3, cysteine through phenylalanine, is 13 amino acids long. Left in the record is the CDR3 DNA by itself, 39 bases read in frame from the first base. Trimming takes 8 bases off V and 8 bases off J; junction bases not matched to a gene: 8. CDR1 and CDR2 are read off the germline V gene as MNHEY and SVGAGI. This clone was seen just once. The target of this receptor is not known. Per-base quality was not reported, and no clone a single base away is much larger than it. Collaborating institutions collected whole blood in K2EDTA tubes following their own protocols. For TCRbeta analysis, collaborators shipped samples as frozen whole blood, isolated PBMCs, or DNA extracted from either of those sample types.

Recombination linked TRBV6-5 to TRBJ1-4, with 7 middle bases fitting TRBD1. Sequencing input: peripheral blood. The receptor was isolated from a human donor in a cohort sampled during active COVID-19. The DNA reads TGTGCCAGCGCTCGGGACAGCCCCGAAAAACTGTTTTTT. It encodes CASARDSPEKLFF.